Sequencing of this T cell receptor (beta chain) was carried out in a study of T cell responses to AZD1222 COVID-19 vaccine (dated by TCRdb to the early 2020s). A note on the overall study: AZD1222 recipients with second doses at about 4 weeks or about 12 weeks were pooled, because spike-specific TCR depth and breadth did not differ between schedules. A total of 230 to 250 trial participants underwent TCR sequencing, of whom 200 to 220 received two doses of AZD1222 and some 26 received two doses of the MenACWY control vaccine. Trial participants were enrolled by age into 18-55, 56-69 and 70-plus year subgroups, with around 140, 26 and 57 TCR-sequenced participants respectively. General findings and caveats noted by the study authors: A significant rise in spike-specific TCR breadth and depth was observed after two AZD1222 doses relative to day 0 and relative to MenACWY recipients. Because no samples from the day 14 peak response were available, repertoires could be characterized only after the peak T cell response. The 56-69-year group was small, and its depth increase did not reach significance, likely because of low power. The vaccine-associated CD4 TCRs covered the entire spike protein, and the dominant responses fell in regions 160-218 and 743-854. Only a handful of AZD1222 recipients were SARS-CoV-2 seropositive at baseline, limiting conclusions about previously exposed vaccinees. Reportedly, almost half of the unique spike-specific TCRs recognized epitopes lying outside the regions that are mutated in the B.1.351 and B.1.1.7 variants. Participants were mostly white British and included more females than males, and it was suggested by the authors that clonal diversity may have been underestimated.

Between the V and J ends, shortened by 4 bases and 10 bases respectively, the junction contains 13 bases. The CDR3, cysteine through phenylalanine, is 11 amino acids long. The entry retains the CDR3 DNA only, 33 bases that are in frame from base 1. Reading the germline V gene (reference sequence) gives CDR1 GTSNPN and CDR2 SVGIG. The CDR3 regions of human TCRbeta chains were subjected to immunosequencing. On the study's bioinformatics: Repertoire TCRs were checked for matches against a reference library of SARS-CoV-2-specific TCRs that had been generated using the MIRA antigen-specificity platform. Breadth meant the fraction of unique TCRs that were SARS-CoV-2-associated, whereas depth meant the fraction of total T cells that were SARS-CoV-2-associated. Using the MIRA data, every spike-specific TCR was mapped to the spike region that the TCR reacted to and assigned to either a CD4 or a CD8 class. Log10-transformed breadth and depth values were compared by one-way ANOVA with Sidak's multiple comparisons tests. Drawn from immuneACCESS, this table holds only the in-frame rearrangements with V and J called that TCRdb kept. Clones are partly lost; checked studies trace under half to an unresolved V gene and leave the rest unexplained. V and J calls plus clone size are reproduced from that table; the DNA served to infer D and trimming. The sample profile shows approximately 84,000 clones; roughly nine tenths of them were found once. 2% to 3% of the sample is taken by the ten largest.

Reading the label with the study, this specimen's time point is: baseline before first vaccination. Vaccinee samples came from UK trials COV001 and COV002, including a single-blind randomized controlled phase 2/3 trial of AZD1222 (ChAdOx1 nCoV-19) in healthy adults. For TCRbeta chain sequencing, PBMC samples were collected from trial participants at day 0 and at day 28 after the second dose. Points on this clone: Its target antigen remains unknown. Within one base of it there is no much larger clone, and no base qualities were kept.

Sequencing used peripheral blood, obtained on day 0 of AZD1222 vaccination. The source is an adult in good health. The chain is assembled from TRBV30 and TRBJ1-2, with a weak D call of TRBD1 (6 bases match). The nucleotide sequence reads as follows: TGTGCCTGGAACCTTGGGGGGCCCTACACCTTC. This sequence encodes CAWNLGGPYTF.